This T cell receptor (beta chain) was obtained from a study of CD8+ T cells in alopecia areata. Of note for this clone: Antigen specificity is unknown.

Treatment indicated: oral pan-JAK inhibitor, 5-10 mg twice daily. Findings and limits, study-wide: Among the top 100, expanded CD8+ clones were significantly decreased by tofacitinib, as was scalp clonality.

Following extraction, RNA underwent reverse transcription to cDNA, which served as the sequencing template. The repertoire was sequenced with immunoSEQ multiplex PCR; TCRdb's copy has only in-frame clones and lacks some. The table includes 85,000 to 110,000 clones, 65% to 90% detected once. The specimen was CD8+ T cells sorted from blood, collected at week 34, from a patient treated with tofacitinib. This clonotype was obtained from a human donor with alopecia areata.

CDR3 residues: CAWRRDIDYYGYTF. DNA of the CDR3: TGTGCCTGGAGGAGGGACATAGACTACTATGGCTACACCTTC. The chain uses TRBV30 and TRBJ1-2; D is perhaps TRBD1 (6 bases). Germline CDR1 and CDR2: GTSNPN and SVGIG (reference sequence). CDR3 length: 14 residues. The V end was cut by 3 bases, the J end by 3 bases, with 14 bases between.